This is a list of T cell receptor beta chains from one sample in a study of T cell responses to AZD1222 COVID-19 vaccine. Sequencing was performed with immunoSEQ multiplex PCR; in TCRdb, only in-frame clones are kept and a portion is missing. This repertoire shows roughly 100,000 clones, 75% to 90% found once; its top ten account for about two fifths. The material sequenced was peripheral blood, taken 28 days after the second AZD1222 dose. These receptors all come from an adult who received the AZD1222 COVID-19 vaccine. CDR3s include the opening cysteine and the closing phenylalanine or tryptophan. A D gene is named only where the DNA matches it firmly. Clone sizes are given selectively: once, few, many, or a class where the clone is expanded.

clone_size	v_call	d_call	j_call	cdr3_aa	cdr3_nt
once	TRBV10-1	NA	TRBJ2-7	CATRTAAYEQYF	TGCGCCACAAGGACAGCTGCGTACGAGCAGTACTTC
NA	TRBV7-2	TRBD1	TRBJ2-1	CASSPVDRVGNEQFF	TGTGCCAGCAGCCCGGTCGACAGGGTCGGCAATGAGCAGTTCTTC
once	TRBV18	NA	TRBJ1-2	CASSPPEALRGAYTF	TGTGCCAGCTCACCACCGGAAGCGCTGCGAGGGGCGTACACCTTC
once	TRBV6-6	NA	TRBJ1-1	CASSYMEVAEAFF	TGTGCCAGCAGTTACATGGAGGTGGCTGAAGCTTTCTTT
NA	TRBV5-4	NA	TRBJ2-5	CASSTQEQETQYF	TGTGCCAGCAGCACGCAGGAACAAGAGACCCAGTACTTC
NA	TRBV5-4	NA	TRBJ2-1	CASSTGTTIDEQFF	TGTGCCAGCAGCACCGGGACCACGATAGATGAGCAGTTCTTC
NA	TRBV27	NA	TRBJ1-4	CASSTLGTSEKLFF	TGTGCCAGCAGTACACTAGGGACGAGTGAAAAACTGTTTTTT
NA	TRBV2	NA	TRBJ2-1	CASLHGGGEIGNEQFF	TGTGCCAGCCTCCATGGAGGGGGAGAGATAGGCAATGAGCAGTTCTTC
NA	TRBV7-2	NA	TRBJ1-2	CASSRTGRDYGYTF	TGTGCCAGCAGCCGTACAGGGAGGGACTATGGCTACACCTTC
NA	TRBV3-1/TRBV3-2	TRBD2	TRBJ2-7	CASSQVAGGTYEQYF	TGTGCCAGCAGCCAAGTGGCGGGGGGGACCTACGAGCAGTACTTC
NA	TRBV9	TRBD1	TRBJ2-2	CASSAGQGRNTGELFF	TGTGCCAGCAGCGCTGGACAGGGGAGGAACACCGGGGAGCTGTTTTTT
NA	TRBV6-4	NA	TRBJ1-1	CASSEQPNTEAFF	TGTGCCAGCAGTGAACAGCCAAACACTGAAGCTTTCTTT
few	TRBV6-2/TRBV6-3	NA	TRBJ2-5	CASSYWGLQETQYF	TGTGCCAGCAGTTACTGGGGACTCCAAGAGACCCAGTACTTC
NA	TRBV4-1	NA	TRBJ2-3	CASSQAGTGTDTQYF	TGCGCCAGCAGCCAGGCGGGAACTGGTACAGATACGCAGTATTTT
once	TRBV9	TRBD1	TRBJ1-2	CASSVGDREVLGYTF	TGTGCCAGCAGCGTAGGGGACAGGGAAGTCTTGGGCTACACCTTC
NA	TRBV30	NA	TRBJ1-5	CAWSVGRYSNQPQHF	TGTGCCTGGAGTGTGGGAAGGTATAGCAATCAGCCCCAGCATTTT